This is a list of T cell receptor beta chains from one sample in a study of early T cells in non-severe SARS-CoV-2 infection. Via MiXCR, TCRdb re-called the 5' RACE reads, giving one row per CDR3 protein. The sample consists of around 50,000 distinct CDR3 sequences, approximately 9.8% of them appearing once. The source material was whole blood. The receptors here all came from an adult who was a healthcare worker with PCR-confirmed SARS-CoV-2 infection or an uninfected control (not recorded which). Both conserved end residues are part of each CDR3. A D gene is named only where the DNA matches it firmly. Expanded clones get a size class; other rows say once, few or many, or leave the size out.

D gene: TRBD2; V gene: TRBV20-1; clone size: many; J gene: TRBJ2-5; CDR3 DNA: TGCAGTGCTAGGTTTGGCGGGAGAGGAGGGACCCAGTACTTC; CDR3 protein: CSARFGGRGGTQYF
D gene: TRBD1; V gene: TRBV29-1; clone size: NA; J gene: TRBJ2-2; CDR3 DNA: TGCAGCGTTCAAGAGGGGGCCACCGGGGAGCTGTTTTTT; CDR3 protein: CSVQEGATGELFF
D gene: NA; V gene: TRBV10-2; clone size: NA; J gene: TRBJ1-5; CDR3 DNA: TGCGCCAGCAGCCGTACAGGAGGGAGGAATCAGCCCCAGCATTTT; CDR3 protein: CASSRTGGRNQPQHF
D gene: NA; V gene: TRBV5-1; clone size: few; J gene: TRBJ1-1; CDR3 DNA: TGCGCCAGCAGCTTGGATGGCCCGGGGAGCACTGAAGATTTCTTT; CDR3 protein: CASSLDGPGSTEDFF
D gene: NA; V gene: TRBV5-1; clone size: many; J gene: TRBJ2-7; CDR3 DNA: TGCGCCAGCAGCTTGGGATGGATTCTAACCTACGAGCAGTACTTC; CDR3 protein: CASSLGWILTYEQYF
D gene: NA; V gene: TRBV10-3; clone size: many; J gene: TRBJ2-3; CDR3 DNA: TGTGCCATCAGACAGGGAACTAGCACAGATACGCAGTATTTT; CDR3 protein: CAIRQGTSTDTQYF
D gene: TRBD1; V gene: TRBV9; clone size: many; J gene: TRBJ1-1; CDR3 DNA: TGTGCCAGCAGCGTTGGGACAGGCACTGAAGCTTTCTTT; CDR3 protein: CASSVGTGTEAFF
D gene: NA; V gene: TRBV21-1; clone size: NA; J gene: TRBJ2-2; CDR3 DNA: TGTGCCAGCAGCAATTATTACAGCATAAGGACCACCGGGGAGCTGTTTTTT; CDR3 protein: CASSNYYSIRTTGELFF
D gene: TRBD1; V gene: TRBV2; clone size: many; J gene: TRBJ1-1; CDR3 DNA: TGTGCCAGCAGTGAGGGCAGGGGGCGGCTGCAGGCGACTGAAGCTTTCTTT; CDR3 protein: CASSEGRGRLQATEAFF
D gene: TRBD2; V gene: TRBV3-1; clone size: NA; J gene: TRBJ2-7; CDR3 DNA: TGTGCCAGCAGCCCACGGACGGGGGGAGAGCAGTACTTC; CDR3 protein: CASSPRTGGEQYF
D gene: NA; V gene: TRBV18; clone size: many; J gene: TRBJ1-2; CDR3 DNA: TGTGCCAGCTCACCACCGCAGGGGACTTCAAATGGCTACACCTTC; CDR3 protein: CASSPPQGTSNGYTF
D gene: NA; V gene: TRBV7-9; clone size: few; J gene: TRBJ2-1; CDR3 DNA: TGTGCCAGCAGCTTGATAGATGAGCAGTTCTTC; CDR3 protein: CASSLIDEQFF
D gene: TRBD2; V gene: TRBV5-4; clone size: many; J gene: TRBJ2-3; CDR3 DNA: TGTGCCAGCAGCTTGTGGGTGGCGGGAGTGGCAGATACGCAGTATTTT; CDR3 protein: CASSLWVAGVADTQYF
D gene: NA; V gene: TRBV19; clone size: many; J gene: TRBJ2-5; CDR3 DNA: TGTGCCAGTAGTATAATAGCCAGCTTCCAAGAGACCCAGTACTTC; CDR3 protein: CASSIIASFQETQYF
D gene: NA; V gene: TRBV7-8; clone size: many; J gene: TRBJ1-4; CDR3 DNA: TGTGCCAGCAGCTTGGGGGTGTACGGTGAAAAACTGTTTTTT; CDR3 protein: CASSLGVYGEKLFF